These 15 T cell receptor beta chains share one sample of origin, sequenced in a study of blood T cell repertoires in COVID-19 (dated by TCRdb to 2020 to 2022). Receptor libraries were prepared by the immunoSEQ multiplex PCR assay. Drawn from immuneACCESS, this table holds only the in-frame rearrangements with V and J called that TCRdb kept. Clones are partly lost; checked studies trace under half to an unresolved V gene and leave the rest unexplained. The sample table records fewer than 200,000 clones; 78% of these occur just once. The ten largest account for around 16% of the sample. The sample comprised PBMCs or T cells enriched from blood (not recorded which). The receptors stem from a woman between 45 and 60 years old who had recovered from COVID-19.

The chain is built from TRBV5-1 and TRBJ2-7; D gene ambiguous. V was clipped by 6 bases and J by 6 bases, with 19 bases between them. CDR1 is SGHRS and CDR2 is YFSETQ in the germline V gene. The CDR3 loop spans 14 amino acids. As DNA, the CDR3 is TGCGCCAGCAACCCTGGGCCCCACTCTTCCGAGCAGTACTTC. This codes for CASNPGPHSSEQYF.

The sample holds one count of this clone. The genes are TRBV10-1 and TRBJ1-1, with D possibly matching TRBD1 (5 bases). Looked up from germline, CDR1 is WNHNN and CDR2 is SYGVQD (reference sequence). The CDR3 length is 12 residues. V gave up 0 bases and J gave up 8 bases, with 7 bases separating them. Here the CDR3 DNA reads TGCGCCAGCAGTGAGTCGGGGCAGGAAGCTTTCTTT. Its protein is CASSESGQEAFF.

The chain employs TRBV5-4 and TRBJ2-1; 14 bases agree with TRBD2. CDR3 length: 16 amino acids. V lost 4 bases and J lost 6; bases outside the gene matches: 6. CDR1 and CDR2 from the germline V gene are SGHNT and YYREEE (reference sequence). As DNA, the CDR3 is TGTGCCAGCAGCGTCGGGACTAGCGGGAGTGTCAATGAGCAGTTCTTC. It codes for CASSVGTSGSVNEQFF.

The CDR3 DNA sequence: TGTGCCATCAAAGCGGGCGCGGACCCCAATGAGCAGTTCTTC. Translating it yields CAIKAGADPNEQFF. The chain carries TRBV10-3 and TRBJ2-1, with D maybe TRBD2 (6 bases). Trimming took off 7 bases at V and 6 bases at J, with 16 bases between the two ends. Germline V CDR1 and CDR2: ENHRY, SYGVKD. The CDR3 totals 14 residues.

The chain recombines TRBV10-3 with TRBJ2-6, with a tentative D call TRBD2 (5 bases). In germline, CDR1 is ENHRY, CDR2 SYGVKD. The CDR3 is 18 amino acids. Trimming shortened V by 3 bases and J by 4 bases, and 19 bases separated the two germline ends. This CDR3 is CAISETSRLTLGANVLTF. Written as DNA, the CDR3 is TGTGCCATCAGTGAAACTAGTCGGTTAACTCTGGGGGCCAACGTCCTGACTTTC.

The gene calls are TRBV7-2 and TRBJ2-3, with TRBD1 matching 8 bases. V shed 3 bases, J shed 0 bases, and the junction held 2 bases outside the gene matches. The CDR3 extends over 15 amino acids. Per germline, CDR1 SGHTA and CDR2 FQGNSA. CDR3: CASSFQGASTDTQYF. CDR3 DNA sequence: TGTGCCAGCAGCTTTCAGGGGGCGAGCACAGATACGCAGTATTTT. The variable domain in full, with the rest retrieved from reference TRBV7-2 and TRBJ2-3, is GAGVSQSPSNKVTEKGKDVELRCDPISGHTALYWYRQSLGQGLEFLIYFQGNSAPDKSGLPSDRFSAERTGGSVSTLTIQRTQQEDSAVYLCASSFQGASTDTQYFGPGTRLTVL.

This clone was counted a few times. This sequence joins TRBV5-1 and TRBJ1-1; a possible D gene is TRBD1 (5 bases). The CDR3 has 14 amino acids. V dropped 2 bases and J dropped 4 bases, with 12 bases sitting between them. Per the germline V gene, CDR1 is SGHRS and CDR2 is YFSETQ. The CDR3 DNA reads TGCGCCAGCAGCTTCCAGGGTCAGGGCACTGAAGCTTTCTTT. Translation: CASSFQGQGTEAFF. The complete variable domain, with remaining parts taken from reference TRBV5-1 and TRBJ1-1, reads KAGVTQTPRYLIKTRGQQVTLSCSPISGHRSVSWYQQTPGQGLQFLFEYFSETQRNKGNFPGRFSGRQFSNSRSEMNVSTLELGDSALYLCASSFQGQGTEAFFGQGTRLTVV.

This sequence joins TRBV2 and TRBJ2-7, with D uncertain. Per germline, CDR1 SNHLY and CDR2 FYNNEI. The CDR3 sequence is 11 residues long. Trimming shortened V by 8 bases and J by 2 bases, and 7 bases separated the two germline ends. The CDR3 spells CASSSAYEQYF. The CDR3 DNA reads as TGTGCCAGCTCGAGTGCCTACGAGCAGTACTTC.

This clone appeared once. This chain links TRBV7-3 with TRBJ2-1, with TRBD2 matching over 11 bases. The germline V gene encodes CDR1 SGHTA and CDR2 FQGTGA. The CDR3 spans 18 residues. J gave up 1 base and V 2 bases, and 7 bases lay outside the gene matches. The CDR3 reads CASSLGKTSGKSYNEQFF. As DNA, the CDR3 is TGTGCCAGCAGCTTAGGGAAGACTAGCGGGAAATCCTACAATGAGCAGTTCTTC.

The V gene is TRBV5-1, the J gene TRBJ2-2; D gene ambiguous. The CDR3 length is 14 residues. The germline V gene has CDR1 SGHRS and CDR2 YFSETQ. Trimming shortened V by 3 bases and J by 6 bases, and 12 bases separated the two germline ends. The CDR3 here is CASSWASMSGELFF. The CDR3 DNA is TGCGCCAGCAGCTGGGCTTCGATGTCCGGGGAGCTGTTTTTT.

The chain combines TRBV9 with TRBJ2-5; 14 nucleotides align to TRBD2. V lost 3 bases, J lost 5 bases, and 15 bases stayed unmatched. This CDR3 has 19 amino acids. Per the germline V gene, CDR1 is SGDLS and CDR2 is YYNGEE. For the CDR3, the DNA is TGTGCCAGCAGCGCGGGGGCGACCCAGGGACTAGCGGGAGTCGAGACCCAGTACTTC. Translating gives CASSAGATQGLAGVETQYF.

The chain uses TRBV4-1 and TRBJ2-7; maybe TRBD2 (6 bases). CDR1 MGHRA and CDR2 YSYEKL come from the germline V gene. V lost 3 bases and J lost 3, with 18 bases in between. The CDR3 runs to 16 residues. The chain's CDR3 is CASSHPDYRGSYEQYF. The CDR3 coding sequence is TGCGCCAGCAGCCACCCCGATTACCGGGGGAGCTACGAGCAGTACTTC.

The chain combines TRBV7-8 with TRBJ2-7; 7 bases align to TRBD1. CDR1 is SGHVS, CDR2 FQNEAQ, per germline. V was pared by 5 bases and J by 2 bases, with 0 bases of the junction left unmatched. The CDR3 runs to 12 residues. The CDR3 bases are TGTGCCAGCAGCCAGGGGGCCTACGAGCAGTACTTC. Amino acids: CASSQGAYEQYF.

This clone turned up a few times. The V gene is TRBV4-3, the J gene TRBJ1-2; 7 bases are a match to TRBD1. Germline CDR1 and CDR2: LGHNA and YSLEER. The V segment lost 1 base and the J segment 2 bases; nucleotides outside the gene matches: 10. CDR3 length equals 17 residues. DNA for the CDR3: TGCGCCAGCAGCCAAGGCATTGCGACAGGGAGAAACTATGGCTACACCTTC. The encoded protein is CASSQGIATGRNYGYTF.

The chain employs TRBV28 and TRBJ2-7, with D perhaps matching TRBD2 (6 bases). CDR1 is MDHEN, CDR2 SYDVKM, per germline. The CDR3 totals 14 residues. Trimming took 1 base from V and 2 from J, leaving 9 bases between them. This CDR3 is CASSLLGGTYEQYF. In nucleotides, the CDR3 is TGTGCCAGCAGTTTATTGGGGGGAACCTACGAGCAGTACTTC.